This TCR beta chain emerged from a study of blood T cell repertoires in COVID-19. CDR3 length: 13 residues. V lost 6 bases and J lost 7, with 14 bases in between. Germline V gene lookup returns CDR1 SGHRS and CDR2 YFSETQ. As processed by the authors: Cell counts per sample came from amplifying reference gene primers. The repertoire was sequenced with immunoSEQ multiplex PCR; TCRdb's copy has only in-frame clones and lacks some. V and J calls and clone size are copied from that table; D and trimming were computed from the DNA. This sample carries about 170,000 clones, roughly 80% of them seen once, and the ten largest clones take over 7%.

This clonotype was obtained from a woman aged 80 or older with COVID-19, enrolled during active disease. J is TRBJ2-1 and V is TRBV5-1, with D possibly TRBD2 on 6 matching bases. Sequencing used peripheral blood. CDR3 sequence: CASTTGAGNEQFF. CDR3 coding DNA: TGCGCCAGCACTACCGGGGCGGGAAATGAGCAGTTCTTC.